This passage covers 25 T cell receptor beta chains from one sample sequenced in a study of blood T cells in healthy people across ages. With a J-beta primer mix and a sample-barcoded 5' primer, a second PCR ran about 6 to 11 cycles. TCRdb called the 5' RACE reads again in MiXCR, with one record for every CDR3 protein. Found here are about 930,000 distinct CDR3 sequences, about 27% of them singletons; the top ten hold 9.5% to 13%. This same sample was also part of a study on T cells of mothers and their children.

Sequencing was carried out using blood. The receptors stem from a woman aged 40 to 49 in good health.

V gene TRBV5-1 combines with J gene TRBJ2-5; 8 nucleotides agree with TRBD2. The CDR3 is 15 residues long. After removal of 1 base from V and 5 bases from J, the junction contained 7 bases not matched to a gene. Looked up from germline, CDR1 is SGHRS and CDR2 is YFSETQ. The CDR3: CASSLRYPGGETQYF. CDR3 coding DNA: TGCGCCAGCAGCTTGAGGTATCCGGGGGGGGAGACCCAGTACTTC.

This clonotype was detected only a few times. The chain is built from TRBV12-3 or TRBV12-4 and TRBJ2-1, with D uncertain. The CDR3 length is 13 residues. The V end lost 2 bases, the J end lost 4 bases, and 6 bases lay between the germline ends. CDR3 region: CASSLPVYNEQFF. The CDR3 DNA sequence: TGTGCCAGCAGTTTACCGGTTTACAATGAGCAGTTCTTC.

This clonotype was picked up many times. V is TRBV20-1 and J is TRBJ1-5; 7 bases map to TRBD1. Germline assignment: CDR1 DFQATT and CDR2 SNEGSKA (reference sequence). This CDR3 has 16 amino acids. The trim removed 3 bases at V and 1 base at J, leaving 9 bases unmatched. The CDR3 loop reads CSASWQGGVSNQPQHF. The CDR3 DNA follows: TGCAGTGCTAGTTGGCAGGGGGGGGTAAGCAATCAGCCCCAGCATTTT.

This rearrangement joins TRBV30 to TRBJ1-5, with 8 positions matching TRBD1. The germline CDR1 and CDR2 sequences are GTSNPN and SVGIG (reference sequence). The CDR3 has 17 residues. V shed 0 bases, J shed 4 bases, and the junction held 11 bases outside the gene matches. The CDR3 region is CAWSVGQGIQNNQPQHF. The CDR3, as DNA: TGTGCCTGGAGTGTAGGACAGGGAATACAAAATAATCAGCCCCAGCATTTT. Looking up the rest from reference TRBV30 and TRBJ1-5 gives the full variable domain: SQTIHQWPATLVQPVGSPLSLECTVEGTSNPNLYWYRQAAGRGLQLLFYSVGIGQISSEVPQNLSASRPQDRQFILSSKKLLLSDSGFYLCAWSVGQGIQNNQPQHFGDGTRLSIL.

This clonotype occurred many times. V usage is TRBV6-5 and J usage is TRBJ1-2; 11 bases match TRBD1. After removal of 2 bases from V and 6 bases from J, the junction contained 11 bases not matched to a gene. CDR3 length: 17 residues. Per germline, CDR1 MNHEY and CDR2 SVGAGI. CDR3 residues: CASSYRGQGANWDGYTF. DNA for the CDR3: TGTGCCAGCAGTTACCGAGGACAGGGGGCCAACTGGGATGGCTACACCTTC.

About this clonotype: Its ends do not fully match the called genes, so a read error is possible. CDR3 amino acids: CANSVSTGANTDTQYF. The CDR3, as DNA: TGTGCCAACAGTGTCTCGACAGGGGCGAACACAGATACGCAGTATTTT. The chain has TRBV2 and TRBJ2-3; 8 bases map to TRBD1. Germline V gives CDR1 SNHLY, CDR2 FYNNEI. The CDR3 consists of 16 residues.

There are many counts of this clonotype. This chain links TRBV7-2 with TRBJ2-7; D is undetermined. CDR1 and CDR2 (germline): SGHTA, FQGNSA. The CDR3 totals 13 residues. The V end lost 0 bases, the J end lost 6 bases, and 9 bases lay between the germline ends. In DNA form, the CDR3 reads TGTGCCAGCAGCTTAGCGCCAGTAGGCGAGCAGTACTTC. Amino acids: CASSLAPVGEQYF. The full variable domain, in which reference TRBV7-2 and TRBJ2-7 provide the parts outside the CDR3, is GAGVSQSPSNKVTEKGKDVELRCDPISGHTALYWYRQSLGQGLEFLIYFQGNSAPDKSGLPSDRFSAERTGGSVSTLTIQRTQQEDSAVYLCASSLAPVGEQYFGPGTRLTVT.

This clonotype was found many times. The J gene is TRBJ2-5, the V gene TRBV12-3 or TRBV12-4; D not certain. V was pared by 5 bases and J by 2 bases, with 6 bases between. The CDR3 covers 12 residues. The CDR3 DNA is TGTGCCAGCAGTATATTACAAGAGACCCAGTACTTC. Translated: CASSILQETQYF.

This clonotype has just one count. A much larger clone lies one base from this, so it may be a read error. The chain employs TRBV29-1 and TRBJ1-2; D not certain. CDR3 length: 12 amino acids. Looked up from germline, CDR1 is SQVTM and CDR2 is ANQGSEA. Trimming removed 2 bases at V and 12 bases at J, with 16 bases between. DNA of the CDR3: TGCAGCGTTGAAACGGCAGTAAGCGGCCACACCTTC. Protein product: CSVETAVSGHTF.

This clonotype was seen a handful of times. The V call is TRBV24-1, the J call TRBJ2-7; no clear D. Per germline, CDR1 KGHDR and CDR2 SFDVKD. The CDR3 consists of 16 residues. The V end lost 2 bases, the J end lost 0 bases, and 13 bases lay between the germline ends. CDR3: CATSDSIGRSSYEQYF. In DNA form, the CDR3 reads TGTGCCACCAGTGATTCCATTGGAAGGAGCTCCTACGAGCAGTACTTC.

This clonotype was counted only a few times. The V call is TRBV10-3, the J call TRBJ2-7, with 11 bases identical to TRBD1. The germline V gene encodes CDR1 ENHRY and CDR2 SYGVKD. This CDR3 is 17 amino acids long. V was clipped by 6 bases and J by 1 base; unmatched bases: 11. The CDR3 protein is CAIRGSSGTGGSYEQYF. The CDR3, as DNA: TGTGCCATCAGAGGAAGCTCAGGGACAGGGGGGTCCTACGAGCAGTACTTC.

This chain uses TRBV12-3 or TRBV12-4 with TRBJ1-3; no clear D. V lost 2 bases and J lost 0, with 2 bases in between. This CDR3 region has 13 residues. CDR3 residues: CASSLSSGNTIYF. In DNA, the CDR3 is TGTGCCAGCAGTTTAAGCTCTGGAAACACCATATATTTT.

This clonotype was counted between two and nine times. The V gene is TRBV6-2 or TRBV6-3, the J gene TRBJ2-2; possibly TRBD2 for D (7 bases). This CDR3 comprises 17 residues. Germline CDR1 is MNHEY and CDR2 is SVGEGT. V was trimmed by 0 bases and J by 6 bases, leaving 17 bases between them. CDR3 in amino acids: CASSYSGGGMSAGELFF. CDR3 sequence (DNA): TGTGCCAGCAGTTACTCCGGCGGGGGCATGTCGGCCGGGGAGCTGTTTTTT.

This clonotype was seen more than once but under ten times. V is TRBV19 and J is TRBJ2-1; D might be TRBD2 (7 bases). Germline CDR1 and CDR2: LNHDA and SQIVND (reference sequence). The CDR3 length is 15 residues. The ends were cut back, 4 bases at V and 0 bases at J, with 10 bases in the middle. The CDR3 nucleotides are TGTGCCAGTAGTACGGCGGGGGCCTCCTACAATGAGCAGTTCTTC. Translated: CASSTAGASYNEQFF.

This clonotype appeared a few times. CDR3 DNA: TGTGCCAGCAGTACGCAGGGGGGAAGCAATCAGCCCCAGCATTTT. Residues: CASSTQGGSNQPQHF. This sequence joins TRBV7-2 and TRBJ1-5; the match to TRBD1 covers 7 bases. Losses at the gene ends were 6 bases for V and 1 base for J; bases not matched to a gene: 6. The CDR3 spans 15 residues. Germline V lookup: CDR1 SGHTA, CDR2 FQGNSA.

The chain combines TRBV5-1 with TRBJ2-4; D is tentatively TRBD1 or TRBD2 (5 bases each). Deletions cut 0 bases from V and 1 base from J, with 14 bases between. CDR1 and CDR2 (germline): SGHRS, YFSETQ. The CDR3 consists of 17 residues. This CDR3 reads CASSLGPSRDAKNIQYF. The DNA for the CDR3 is TGCGCCAGCAGCTTGGGGCCATCCCGGGACGCCAAAAACATTCAGTACTTC.

The chain couples TRBV12-3 or TRBV12-4 to TRBJ2-3; D possibly corresponds to TRBD1 (6 bases). The CDR3 totals 15 residues. Trimming removed 4 bases at V and 0 bases at J, with 11 bases between. CDR3 amino acids: CASSSADSSTDTQYF. The CDR3 bases are TGTGCCAGCAGTTCTGCGGACAGCAGCACAGATACGCAGTATTTT.

A few counts support this clonotype. The genes are TRBV2 and TRBJ1-1, with a possible D match to TRBD1 (5 bases). Per the germline V gene, CDR1 is SNHLY and CDR2 is FYNNEI. The germline V and J ends were trimmed by 5 bases and 11 bases, with 24 bases remaining between them. This CDR3 is 15 amino acids long. The CDR3 DNA follows: TGTGCCAGCAGTCCTCCTGGTGTTCAGGGAATCGGGGCTTTCTTT. Its translation is CASSPPGVQGIGAFF. The complete variable domain, with remaining parts taken from reference TRBV2 and TRBJ1-1, reads EPEVTQTPSHQVTQMGQEVILRCVPISNHLYFYWYRQILGQKVEFLVSFYNNEISEKSEIFDDQFSVERPDGSNFTLKIRSTKLEDSAMYFCASSPPGVQGIGAFFGQGTRLTVV.

This clonotype was found many times. The chain carries TRBV9 and TRBJ2-1; 11 bases are a match to TRBD2. This CDR3 region has 15 residues. With V trimmed by 1 base and J by 5 bases, 2 bases remained unmatched. Germline V CDR1 and CDR2: SGDLS, YYNGEE. The CDR3 reads CASSVTGLADNEQFF. CDR3 DNA: TGTGCCAGCAGCGTAACGGGACTAGCGGACAATGAGCAGTTCTTC.

This clonotype was found a few times. V is TRBV7-3 and J is TRBJ2-3; TRBD1 aligns across 8 bases. The junction had 8 bases not matched to a gene; V was cut back by 6 bases and J by 6 bases. Germline CDR1 reads SGHTA; CDR2 reads FQGTGA. The CDR3 has 14 residues. The CDR3, as DNA: TGTGCCAGCAGTACACAGGGGGTGCGGGATACGCAGTATTTT. Encoded protein: CASSTQGVRDTQYF.

This clonotype was seen a handful of times. This chain links TRBV5-5 with TRBJ2-5; 7 nucleotides agree with TRBD2. Germline lookup yields CDR1 SGHKS and CDR2 YYEKEE (reference sequence). The length of the CDR3 is 12 residues. V shed 3 bases, J shed 5 bases, and the junction held 1 base outside the gene matches. CDR3 region: CASSWEGETQYF. As DNA, the CDR3 is TGTGCCAGCAGCTGGGAGGGGGAGACCCAGTACTTC.

In this sample, this clonotype turned up many times. This chain links TRBV29-1 with TRBJ2-5; D tentatively reads TRBD1 or TRBD2 (7 bases each). The J call may be incorrect, as the DNA end agrees better with TRBJ2-7. The CDR3 is 12 amino acids. CDR1 and CDR2 from the germline V gene are SQVTM and ANQGSEA. The CDR3 here is CSVHGRGGEQYF. CDR3 nucleotide sequence: TGCAGCGTTCATGGCAGGGGGGGCGAGCAGTACTTC.

The chain employs TRBV6-6 and TRBJ2-1; D is unclear. The V end was cut by 10 bases, the J end by 3 bases, with 10 bases between. This CDR3 spans 12 amino acids. Germline CDR1 and CDR2: MNHNY and SVGAGI (reference sequence). The CDR3 here is CAIRGDYNEQFF. The CDR3, as DNA: TGTGCCATTCGAGGAGACTACAATGAGCAGTTCTTC.

This clonotype has just a few counts. The chain is built from TRBV12-3 or TRBV12-4 and TRBJ2-5; a possible D gene is TRBD1 (5 bases). Trimming cost V 6 bases and J 11 bases, with 22 bases left between them. The CDR3 runs 14 residues. CDR3 sequence: CASSLGVGANEQYF. DNA of the CDR3: TGTGCCAGCAGCCTTGGGGTAGGGGCCAATGAGCAGTACTTC.

The chain joins TRBV4-2 to TRBJ2-7, with 10 bases matching TRBD2. The CDR3 runs to 16 residues. Trimming took 4 bases from V and 3 from J; bases not matched to a gene: 9. Germline assignment: CDR1 LGHNA and CDR2 YNFKEQ. DNA for the CDR3: TGTGCCAGCAGCCCCTCCCGGACTAGCGGTTACTACGAGCAGTACTTC. Translated: CASSPSRTSGYYEQYF.